This TCR beta chain is from a study of blood T cell repertoires in COVID-19. Background on the study: Samples of COVID-19 (acute and convalescent) were obtained from the United States, Italy and Spain.

Trimming removed 2 bases from V and 4 bases from J, with 11 bases in between. Germline V CDR1 and CDR2: MNHEY, SVGEGT. This CDR3 region has 14 residues. Assay: immunoSEQ multiplex PCR; the TCRdb copy retains only in-frame clones and omits some. Of approximately 230,000 clones in the sample, roughly 80% were seen once. The material sequenced was peripheral blood. The source of this sequence is a man aged 25 to 45 with active or convalescent COVID-19. V and J are TRBV6-2 or TRBV6-3 and TRBJ2-5; D is uncertain. The CDR3, as DNA: TGTGCCAGCAGTTACCCGTCGGAGCGAGAGACCCAGTACTTC. Translated, it gives CASSYPSERETQYF.